The 5 T cell receptor beta chains below were found in one sample sequenced in a study of beta chain features in type 1 diabetes (dated by TCRdb to the late 2010s). The library came from the immunoSEQ multiplex PCR assay. The High Capacity cDNA Reverse Transcription Kit was used to reverse transcribe all of the isolated RNA, meaning that expressed TCRB transcripts were what got sequenced. TCRdb holds this immuneACCESS table with in-frame rearrangements only. Some clones are missing; in checked studies, unresolved V genes explain under half, and the rest has no known cause. This sample has around 500,000 clones in its table, and about 10% of those were observed once. Over 0.035% of the sample lies in the top ten. Sequenced input: naive CD4+ T cells from blood. Taken with the paper, the label for cell subset or site translates to: true naive CD4+ T cells. Receptors were obtained from a woman under 30 in good health.

The chain has TRBV5-6 and TRBJ2-4, with TRBD2 as a possible D gene (5 bases). From germline, CDR1 is SGHDT and CDR2 YYEEEE. V was cut by 1 base and J by 8 bases, with 16 bases left in between. There are 15 residues in the CDR3. The CDR3 loop is CASSLFGEPRHIQYF. Written as DNA, the CDR3 is TGTGCCAGCAGCTTGTTCGGGGAACCTAGGCACATTCAGTACTTC.

The chain is built from TRBV4-3 and TRBJ2-5; tentatively, D is TRBD2 (6 bases). There are 15 residues in the CDR3. Germline V gene sequence: CDR1 LGHNA, CDR2 YSLEER. V was pared by 0 bases and J by 5 bases, with 13 bases between. The CDR3 DNA is TGCGCCAGCAGCCAAGACGGCCTAGGAGGGGAGACCCAGTACTTC. Translated: CASSQDGLGGETQYF.

The chain uses TRBV30 and TRBJ2-6; tentative D call: TRBD1 (7 bases). V dropped 6 bases and J dropped 4 bases, with 10 bases sitting between them. Per germline, CDR1 GTSNPN and CDR2 SVGIG (reference sequence). The CDR3 is 13 amino acids. This chain's CDR3 is CACQGGGANVLTF. CDR3 nucleotides: TGTGCCTGTCAGGGGGGCGGGGCCAACGTCCTGACTTTC.

The table lists this clone with a few counts. As DNA, the CDR3 is TGCAGTGCTAGAGCTTTCTGGGAGCAGTACTTC. It specifies CSARAFWEQYF. The V and J genes are TRBV20-1 and TRBJ2-7; D call uncertain. In germline, CDR1 is DFQATT, CDR2 SNEGSKA (reference sequence). This CDR3 is built from 11 residues. Trimming removed 1 base at V and 7 bases at J, with 8 bases between.

This chain joins TRBV9 and TRBJ1-2; 10 bases align to TRBD1. Germline V gene data show CDR1 as SGDLS and CDR2 as YYNGEE. V dropped 5 bases and J dropped 10; count of bases not matched to a gene: 8. This CDR3 has 13 amino acids. CDR3 coding DNA: TGTGCCAGCAGACTCCGGGACAGGGGTCCCTACACCTTC. This translates into CASRLRDRGPYTF.